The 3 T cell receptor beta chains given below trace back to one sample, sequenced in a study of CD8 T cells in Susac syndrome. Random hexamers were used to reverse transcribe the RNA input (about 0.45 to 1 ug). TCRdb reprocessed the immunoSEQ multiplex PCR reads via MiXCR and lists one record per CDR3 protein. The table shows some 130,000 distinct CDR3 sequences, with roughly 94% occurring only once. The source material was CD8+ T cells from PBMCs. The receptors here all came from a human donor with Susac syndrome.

As DNA, the CDR3 is TGTGCCAGCAGCGGCCCGACTAGCTGGGACAATGAGCAGTTCTTC. Translated: CASSGPTSWDNEQFF. The genes are TRBV9 and TRBJ2-1; 7 positions match TRBD2. Germline assignment: CDR1 SGDLS and CDR2 YYNGEE. V dropped 3 bases and J dropped 5; count of bases not matched to a gene: 8. The CDR3 is 15 amino acids.

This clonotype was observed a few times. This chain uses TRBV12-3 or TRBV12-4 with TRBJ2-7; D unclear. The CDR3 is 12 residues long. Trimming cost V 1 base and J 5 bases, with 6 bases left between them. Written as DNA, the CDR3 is TGTGCCAGCAGTTTAGTTATCCACGAGCAGTACTTC. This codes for CASSLVIHEQYF.

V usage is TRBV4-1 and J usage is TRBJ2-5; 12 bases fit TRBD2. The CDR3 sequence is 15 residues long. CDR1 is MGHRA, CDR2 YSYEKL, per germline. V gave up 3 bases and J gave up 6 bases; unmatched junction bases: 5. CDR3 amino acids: CASSHVTSGRKTQYF. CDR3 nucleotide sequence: TGCGCCAGCAGCCATGTGACTAGCGGGAGAAAGACCCAGTACTTC.